Each of the 17 T cell receptor beta chains below was sequenced from the same sample in a study of T-cell reconstitution after alpha-beta-depleted transplantation in children. A library of TCRbeta sequences, prepared with unique molecular identifiers, was generated. One entry per CDR3 protein, called by TCRdb with MiXCR from the PCR reads. This table holds approximately 300,000 distinct CDR3 sequences, around a tenth found once. The sample was peripheral blood, taken 180 days after TCRalphabeta/CD19-depleted stem cell transplant. These receptor sequences come from a male patient aged 2-15 years who had a stem cell transplant for chronic granulomatous disease, so the T cells may come from the graft donor.

This clonotype came up many times. This chain connects TRBV29-1 to TRBJ1-1, with unresolved D. Germline CDR1 SQVTM, CDR2 ANQGSEA. V was pared by 2 bases and J by 8 bases, with 9 bases between. The CDR3 is made up of 11 amino acids. The CDR3 DNA follows: TGCAGCGTTGAATCACCGGACGAAGCTTTCTTT. This gives the protein CSVESPDEAFF.

This clonotype was observed many times. This chain connects TRBV7-2 to TRBJ2-3, with D possibly matching TRBD2 (5 bases). There are 12 residues in the CDR3. The germline V gene has CDR1 SGHTA and CDR2 FQGNSA. The ends were cut back, 5 bases at V and 9 bases at J, with 12 bases in the middle. As DNA, the CDR3 is TGTGCCAGCAGCCAGTTTGGAGGCACGCAGTATTTT. Its protein is CASSQFGGTQYF.

V and J are TRBV18 and TRBJ2-5; a weak D match, TRBD2 (6 bases). V lost 1 base and J lost 5, with 23 bases in between. CDR1 is KGHSH, CDR2 LQKENI, per germline. This CDR3 comprises 18 residues. CDR3 DNA sequence: TGTGCCAGCTCACCACGTCCAGGGCGGAGTGCGGGGTTGGAGACCCAGTACTTC. It is translated as CASSPRPGRSAGLETQYF.

Concerning this clonotype itself: This may arise from a read error, as a much more abundant clone is one base away. V gene TRBV5-1 combines with J gene TRBJ2-3, with TRBD1 as a possible D gene (5 bases). The CDR3 loop spans 14 amino acids. CDR1 SGHRS and CDR2 YFSETQ come from the germline V gene. CDR3 amino acids: CASSLEGNTDTQNF. The CDR3 DNA reads as TGCGCCAGCAGCTTGGAGGGGAACACAGATACGCAGAATTTT.

Details on this clonotype: Being one base from a much bigger clone, this may be a read error. This rearrangement joins TRBV7-2 to TRBJ2-7; D is possibly TRBD1 (5 bases). Germline CDR1 and CDR2: SGHTA and FQGNSA. V was pared by 4 bases and J by 5 bases, with 12 bases between. The length of the CDR3 is 13 residues. DNA for the CDR3: TGTACCAGCAGCTCTGGACAATTCAACGAGCAGTACTTC. Protein product: CTSSSGQFNEQYF.

Ten or more counts support this clonotype. The chain recombines TRBV6-1 with TRBJ1-4, with D hard to call. Deletions cut 1 base from V and 2 bases from J, with 11 bases between. CDR1 and CDR2 from the germline V gene are MNHNS and SASEGT. The CDR3 covers 16 residues. CDR3 sequence reads: CASSEVYRATNEKLFF. The CDR3, as DNA: TGTGCCAGCAGTGAAGTGTACCGGGCGACTAATGAAAAACTGTTTTTT.

This clonotype occurred many times. This chain joins TRBV30 and TRBJ2-2; a possible D gene is TRBD1 (6 bases). Germline V CDR1 and CDR2: GTSNPN, SVGIG (reference sequence). Trimming shortened V by 2 bases and J by 3 bases, and 16 bases separated the two germline ends. The CDR3 extends over 16 amino acids. Here the CDR3 DNA reads TGTGCCTGGAGTAAGGAGGACAGTATGCACACCGGGGAGCTGTTTTTT. Amino acids: CAWSKEDSMHTGELFF.

This clonotype was detected many times. This sequence joins TRBV6-2 or TRBV6-3 and TRBJ2-2; D is unclear. The CDR3 sequence is 14 residues long. The V gene lost 0 bases and the J gene lost 7 bases, with 9 bases spanning the gap. Germline V lookup: CDR1 MNHEY, CDR2 SVGEGT. This CDR3 is CASSYSTVNGELFF. The CDR3 DNA follows: TGTGCCAGCAGTTACTCGACGGTGAACGGGGAGCTGTTTTTT.

This clonotype was detected many times. V is TRBV7-8 and J is TRBJ2-4; D gene unclear. V lost 2 bases and J 0 bases, leaving 17 bases between the germline ends. The CDR3 runs to 18 residues. Germline CDR1 reads SGHVS; CDR2 reads FQNEAQ. The CDR3 here is CASSLRFYEPPAKNIQYF. The CDR3 DNA sequence: TGTGCCAGCAGCTTAAGGTTCTACGAACCCCCAGCCAAAAACATTCAGTACTTC. The entire variable domain, with the rest obtained from reference TRBV7-8 and TRBJ2-4, is as follows: GAGVSQSPRYKVAKRGQDVALRCDPISGHVSLFWYQQALGQGPEFLTYFQNEAQLDKSGLPSDRFFAERPEGSVSTLKIQRTQQEDSAVYLCASSLRFYEPPAKNIQYFGAGTRLSVL.

This clonotype occurred once. This sequence may be a read error, since a much larger clone differs from it by one base. The gene calls are TRBV9 and TRBJ1-4; no firm D call. The CDR3 is 14 residues long. The germline V gene has CDR1 SGDLS and CDR2 YYNGEE. The CDR3 loop reads CASSSRQTNKKLFF. For the CDR3, the DNA is TGTGCCAGCAGCAGTCGACAAACTAATAAAAAACTGTTTTTT.

This clonotype was found many times. The chain couples TRBV7-8 to TRBJ2-2; 7 nucleotides match TRBD1. CDR1 is SGHVS and CDR2 is FQNEAQ in the germline V gene. The CDR3 has 15 amino acids. With V trimmed by 5 bases and J by 4 bases, 7 bases remained unmatched. Written as DNA, the CDR3 is TGTGCCAGCAGCGGGGTCCAGGGGGTCACCGGGGAGCTGTTTTTT. Translation gives CASSGVQGVTGELFF.

This clonotype appeared many times. J is TRBJ2-3 and V is TRBV28; D may be TRBD1 or TRBD2 (5 bases each). In germline, CDR1 is MDHEN, CDR2 SYDVKM. This CDR3 is built from 15 residues. Deletions cut 3 bases from V and 4 bases from J, with 14 bases between. In DNA, the CDR3 is TGTGCCAGCAGTTTTACTGGGGCGCGGGCAGATACGCAGTATTTT. This gives the protein CASSFTGARADTQYF.

The table lists this clonotype with many counts. The chain joins TRBV28 to TRBJ1-1, with D unclear. The V end lost 7 bases, the J end lost 0 bases, and 15 bases lay between the germline ends. Per the germline V gene, CDR1 is MDHEN and CDR2 is SYDVKM. This CDR3 spans 15 amino acids. CDR3 sequence: CASTKSGILNTEAFF. Here the CDR3 DNA reads TGTGCCAGCACAAAATCCGGGATATTGAACACTGAAGCTTTCTTT.

As to this clonotype: Just one base apart from a much larger clone, this may be a read error. The V gene is TRBV6-5, the J gene TRBJ1-2; D is ambiguous. The CDR3 totals 16 residues. CDR1 is MNHEY, CDR2 SVGAGI, per germline. This chain's CDR3 is CASSYSGAGSNCGYTF. Written as DNA, the CDR3 is TGTGCCAGCAGTTACTCAGGTGCTGGCAGTAACTGTGGCTACACCTTC.

There are many counts of this clonotype. V is TRBV12-3 or TRBV12-4 and J is TRBJ1-1, with 7 positions matching TRBD1. J was trimmed by 4 bases and V by 5 bases; bases with no gene match: 4. This CDR3 is 13 amino acids long. CDR3 region: CASSRTGATEAFF. In DNA, the CDR3 is TGTGCCAGCAGTAGAACAGGGGCCACTGAAGCTTTCTTT.

This clonotype was seen many times. The genes are TRBV28 and TRBJ2-4; possible D gene TRBD2, 5 bases. The CDR3 spans 15 residues. Looked up from germline, CDR1 is MDHEN and CDR2 is SYDVKM. V was trimmed by 6 bases and J by 0 bases, leaving 12 bases between them. The CDR3 reads CASRERNLAKNIQYF. DNA for the CDR3: TGTGCCAGCAGGGAGCGGAACCTAGCCAAAAACATTCAGTACTTC.

In this sample, this clonotype turned up many times. The rearrangement links TRBV28 to TRBJ2-7; 7 bases are shared with TRBD2. J gave up 0 bases and V 9 bases, and 8 bases lay outside the gene matches. Germline V gene data show CDR1 as MDHEN and CDR2 as SYDVKM. The CDR3 totals 14 residues. As DNA, the CDR3 is TGTGCCAGTCACGGGGGGTCCCACTCCTACGAGCAGTACTTC. Encoded protein: CASHGGSHSYEQYF.